Below, one T cell receptor (beta chain) is given with its context. Germline V gives CDR1 SGDLS, CDR2 YYNGEE. Trimming at V came to 4 bases and at J to 5 bases, leaving 10 bases not matched to a gene. CDR3 size: 17 residues. This sample was taken from a study of control samples from healthy donors and cancer patients. The protocol was immunoSEQ multiplex PCR, while the TCRdb copy is restricted to in-frame clones and leaves out a portion. This table holds some 130,000 clones, around nine tenths found once. The TCR comes from a woman aged 25 to 39 in good health. The chain joins TRBV9 to TRBJ2-1; TRBD2 agrees at 12 bases. The sample was blood. The CDR3 loop reads CASSKGLAGSGDNEQFF. The CDR3 bases are TGTGCCAGCAGCAAGGGACTAGCGGGCAGCGGAGACAATGAGCAGTTCTTC.